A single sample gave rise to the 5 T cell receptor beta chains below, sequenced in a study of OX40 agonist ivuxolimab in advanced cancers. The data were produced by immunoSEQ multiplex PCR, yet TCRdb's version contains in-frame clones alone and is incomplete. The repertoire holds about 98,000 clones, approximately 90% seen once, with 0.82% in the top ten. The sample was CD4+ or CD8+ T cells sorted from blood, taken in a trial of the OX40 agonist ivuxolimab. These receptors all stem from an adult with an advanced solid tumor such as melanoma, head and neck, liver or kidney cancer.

Written as DNA, the CDR3 is TGTGCCAGCAGCTTAGCGGGGGTTAGGACGAGTAGGGAAAAACTGTTTTTT. Its translation: CASSLAGVRTSREKLFF. The rearrangement links TRBV7-6 to TRBJ1-4, with TRBD1 as a possible D gene (5 bases). This CDR3 region has 17 residues. Per germline, CDR1 SGHVS and CDR2 FNYEAQ. With 0 bases removed from V and 8 bases from J, the gap between germline ends came to 19 bases.

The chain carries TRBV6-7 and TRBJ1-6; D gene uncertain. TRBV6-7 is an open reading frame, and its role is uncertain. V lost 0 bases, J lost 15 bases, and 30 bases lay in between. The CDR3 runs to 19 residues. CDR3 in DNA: TGTGCCAGCAGTTACTCCTCCCTATCCGCGAGGCTCGGGAGAAAACTCCTCCACTTT. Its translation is CASSYSSLSARLGRKLLHF.

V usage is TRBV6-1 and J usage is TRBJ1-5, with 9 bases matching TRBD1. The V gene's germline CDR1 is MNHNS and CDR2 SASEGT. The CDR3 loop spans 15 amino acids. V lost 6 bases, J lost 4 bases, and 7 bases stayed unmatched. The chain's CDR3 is CASSRTGVGNQPQHF. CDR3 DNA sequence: TGTGCCAGCAGCCGGACAGGGGTGGGGAATCAGCCCCAGCATTTT.

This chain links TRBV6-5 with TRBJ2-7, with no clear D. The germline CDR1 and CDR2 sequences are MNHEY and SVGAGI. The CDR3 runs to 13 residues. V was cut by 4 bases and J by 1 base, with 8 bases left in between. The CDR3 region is CASSSDPSYEQYF. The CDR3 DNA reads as TGTGCCAGCAGTTCGGACCCATCCTACGAGCAGTACTTC.

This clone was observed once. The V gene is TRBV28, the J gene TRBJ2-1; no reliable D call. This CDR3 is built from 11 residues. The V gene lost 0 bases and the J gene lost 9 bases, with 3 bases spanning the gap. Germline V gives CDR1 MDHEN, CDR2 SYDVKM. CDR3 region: CASSLWAEQFF. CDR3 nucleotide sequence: TGTGCCAGCAGTTTATGGGCTGAGCAGTTCTTC.